Only a few counts were recorded for the clone carrying this T cell receptor beta chain. What it binds is unknown. The ends were cut back, 1 base at V and 5 bases at J, with 12 bases in the middle. The length of the CDR3 is 14 residues. Germline CDR1 and CDR2: SEHNR and FQNEAQ (reference sequence). This record comes from a study of cytomegalovirus exposure and HLA in healthy donors. Study overall: Inside one of the first data releases sat roughly 80 million unique TCRs taken from HLA-typed donors. Study-wide findings and caveats: The study put about 180 TCR beta chains on its list as cytomegalovirus-associated. Sequencing depth roughly uniform across donors was assumed in presence/absence analyses. In a later analysis, donors in an Asian-associated ancestry cluster reportedly had fewer N-insertions in productive TCRs than the cohort mean.

The PCR ran on 60 Vbeta and 13 Jbeta primers. Repertoires were generated with immunoSEQ multiplex PCR, while TCRdb's copy carries only in-frame clones and drops some. Counted here are tens of thousands of clones, around four fifths occurring once; the ten biggest clones make up about 8.2%. This TCR came from a woman in her thirties or forties in good health and CMV-seropositive. The chain combines TRBV7-9 with TRBJ2-7, with D perhaps TRBD1 (6 bases). Sample: PBMCs. CDR3 amino acids: CASSLVPGANEQYF. The CDR3 region has the DNA TGTGCCAGCAGCTTAGTCCCAGGGGCGAACGAGCAGTACTTC.